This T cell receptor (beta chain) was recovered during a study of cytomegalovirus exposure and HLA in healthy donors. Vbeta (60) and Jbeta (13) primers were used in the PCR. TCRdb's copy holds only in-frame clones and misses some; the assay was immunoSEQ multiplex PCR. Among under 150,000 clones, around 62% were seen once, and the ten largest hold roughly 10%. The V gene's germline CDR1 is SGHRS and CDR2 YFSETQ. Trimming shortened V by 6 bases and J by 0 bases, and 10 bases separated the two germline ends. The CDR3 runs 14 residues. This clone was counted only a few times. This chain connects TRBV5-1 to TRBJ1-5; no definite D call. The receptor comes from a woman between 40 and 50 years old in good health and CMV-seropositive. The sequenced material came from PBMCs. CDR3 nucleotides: TGCGCCAGCAACATTAAAACTAGCAATCAGCCCCAGCATTTT. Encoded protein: CASNIKTSNQPQHF.